Below, 8 T cell receptor beta chains from the same sample are listed, as sequenced in a study of T cell responses to AZD1222 COVID-19 vaccine (dated by TCRdb to 2020 to 2023). The time point label, read with the paper, signifies: baseline before first vaccination. The library relied on the immunoSEQ multiplex PCR assay. TCRdb holds this immuneACCESS table with in-frame rearrangements only. Some clones are missing; in checked studies, unresolved V genes explain under half, and the rest has no known cause. Counted in this sample were 65,000 to 95,000 clones; around 80% of them appeared once. In total, the top ten clones hold less than 25% of the sample. Here the sequenced sample was peripheral blood, taken on day 0 of AZD1222 vaccination. The receptors stem from an adult in good health.

A single count supports this clone. V is TRBV9 and J is TRBJ2-2; D not certain. CDR1 SGDLS and CDR2 YYNGEE come from the germline V gene. V was shortened by 2 bases and J by 6 bases, with 14 bases between the two germline ends. The length of the CDR3 is 15 residues. CDR3 coding DNA: TGTGCCAGCAGCGTGGGAACTGTGAGCGCCGGGGAGCTGTTTTTT. Amino acid sequence: CASSVGTVSAGELFF. Using reference TRBV9 and TRBJ2-2 for the parts outside the CDR3, the full variable domain is DSGVTQTPKHLITATGQRVTLRCSPRSGDLSVYWYQQSLDQGLQFLIQYYNGEERAKGNILERFSAQQFPDLHSELNLSSLELGDSALYFCASSVGTVSAGELFFGEGSRLTVL.

The chain is built from TRBV5-1 and TRBJ1-2, with 10 bases matching TRBD1. V dropped 5 bases and J dropped 2; count of bases not matched to a gene: 3. CDR1 is SGHRS, CDR2 YFSETQ, per germline. CDR3 length: 14 residues. The CDR3 is CASSVTGGNYGYTF. The CDR3 region has the DNA TGCGCCAGCAGTGTGACAGGGGGCAACTATGGCTACACCTTC.

This clone was seen just once. The chain couples TRBV11-2 to TRBJ1-5; D not certain. The CDR3 is 14 residues long. Germline loops: CDR1 SGHAT, CDR2 FQNNGV. Trimming left V 3 bases short and J 2 bases short, with 8 bases between. CDR3: CASSLTLGNQPQHF. The CDR3 region has the DNA TGTGCCAGCAGCTTGACACTGGGCAATCAGCCCCAGCATTTT. Variable domain in full (rest from reference TRBV11-2 and TRBJ1-5): EAGVAQSPRYKIIEKRQSVAFWCNPISGHATLYWYQQILGQGPKLLIQFQNNGVVDDSQLPKDRFSAERLKGVDSTLKIQPAKLEDSAVYLCASSLTLGNQPQHFGDGTRLSIL.

This clone was counted at least ten times. The rearrangement uses TRBV24-1 and TRBJ2-3, with D uncertain. The V gene's germline CDR1 is KGHDR and CDR2 SFDVKD. The germline V and J ends were trimmed by 6 bases and 0 bases, with 9 bases remaining between them. This CDR3 has 14 amino acids. CDR3 sequence: CATSLSRSTDTQYF. CDR3 DNA: TGTGCCACCAGTCTATCGAGGAGCACAGATACGCAGTATTTT.

The chain combines TRBV27 with TRBJ1-1; perhaps TRBD1 as D (5 bases). The V gene lost 3 bases and the J gene lost 4 bases, with 12 bases spanning the gap. Germline V gene sequence: CDR1 MNHEY, CDR2 SMNVEV (reference sequence). The CDR3 consists of 14 residues. DNA for the CDR3: TGTGCCAGCAGTTTCGGAGGAAGGGGCACTGAAGCTTTCTTT. Translated, it gives CASSFGGRGTEAFF.

This sequence joins TRBV19 and TRBJ2-7, with TRBD2 as a possible D gene (7 bases). CDR1 and CDR2 (germline): LNHDA, SQIVND (reference sequence). The CDR3 is made up of 16 amino acids. The ends were cut back, 5 bases at V and 2 bases at J, with 19 bases in the middle. CDR3 protein: CASSSPSGGGAYEQYF. CDR3 nucleotides: TGTGCCAGTAGTTCCCCTTCGGGGGGCGGTGCCTACGAGCAGTACTTC.

The chain links TRBV2 to TRBJ2-1; D is perhaps TRBD1 (5 bases). This CDR3 has 14 residues. Per the germline V gene, CDR1 is SNHLY and CDR2 is FYNNEI. V was trimmed by 5 bases and J by 3 bases, leaving 11 bases between them. The CDR3 DNA sequence: TGTGCCAGCAGTTGGACAAGGGGCTACAATGAGCAGTTCTTC. It specifies CASSWTRGYNEQFF.

This chain joins TRBV4-1 and TRBJ2-1; D perhaps matches TRBD2 (5 bases). Germline V gene data show CDR1 as MGHRA and CDR2 as YSYEKL. Trimming removed 1 base from V and 8 bases from J, with 18 bases in between. This CDR3 has 16 amino acids. CDR3 in amino acids: CASSQGGLGKEHEQFF. The DNA of the CDR3 is TGCGCCAGCAGCCAAGGAGGGTTGGGTAAGGAGCATGAGCAGTTCTTC.